These 31 T cell receptor beta chains originate from one sample sequenced in a study of blood T cell repertoires in COVID-19. Sequenced by immunoSEQ multiplex PCR; TCRdb stores in-frame clones only, minus some. The repertoire holds around 170,000 clones, with more than 85% as singletons. What was sequenced was peripheral blood. The receptors shown here come from a woman aged 30 to 39 with active or convalescent COVID-19.

The rearrangement links TRBV10-3 to TRBJ2-1, with D perhaps matching TRBD2 (5 bases). Between the trimmed V and J ends, which lost 6 bases and 7 bases, there was a span of 13 bases. The germline V gene has CDR1 ENHRY and CDR2 SYGVKD. The CDR3 totals 13 residues. For the CDR3, the DNA is TGTGCCATCAGGAGCTCTCCGGGGAATGAGCAGTTCTTC. It encodes CAIRSSPGNEQFF.

CDR3 sequence (DNA): TGTGCCAGCAGCCAAGAAACAGGCCCAGATACGCAGTATTTT. Translation: CASSQETGPDTQYF. The V and J genes are TRBV3-1 (or the pseudogene TRBV3-2) and TRBJ2-3; the D gene is possibly TRBD1 (5 bases). CDR3 size: 14 residues. Trimming left V 0 bases short and J 4 bases short, with 8 bases between. CDR1 is LGHDT and CDR2 is YNNKEL in the germline V gene (reference sequence).

V and J are TRBV6-2 or TRBV6-3 and TRBJ1-2; D not certain. There are 15 residues in the CDR3. V lost 2 bases, J lost 6 bases, and 16 bases lay in between. Germline V gene sequence: CDR1 MNHEY, CDR2 SVGEGT. CDR3: CASSYPGSVSNGYTF. The CDR3 DNA reads as TGTGCCAGCAGTTACCCGGGGTCTGTATCTAATGGCTACACCTTC.

The chain carries TRBV25-1 and TRBJ1-6; 10 bases line up with TRBD1. CDR3 length: 15 amino acids. Germline V gene sequence: CDR1 MGHDK, CDR2 SYGVNS. V lost 4 bases, J lost 9 bases, and 6 bases stayed unmatched. The CDR3 nucleotides are TGTGCCAGCAGTGCCCGACAGGGGGCCAGTTCACCCCTCCACTTT. Protein: CASSARQGASSPLHF.

This chain joins TRBV7-9 and TRBJ1-2; D is ambiguous. The CDR3 runs 15 residues. Trimming stripped 5 bases from V and 5 bases from J, with 18 bases between. Germline V gene data show CDR1 as SEHNR and CDR2 as FQNEAQ (reference sequence). CDR3 nucleotide sequence: TGTGCCAGCAGCATTAGAGAAACTCGTAGATATGGCTACACCTTC. It encodes CASSIRETRRYGYTF.

A single count supports this clone. V usage is TRBV27 and J usage is TRBJ2-3; 12 bases line up with TRBD2. The trim removed 3 bases at V and 3 bases at J, leaving 7 bases unmatched. CDR1 is MNHEY, CDR2 SMNVEV, per germline (reference sequence). The CDR3 sequence is 17 residues long. CDR3 DNA: TGTGCCAGCAGTTTGCCGACTAGCGGGAGAAGGACAGATACGCAGTATTTT. This translates into CASSLPTSGRRTDTQYF.

The chain links TRBV7-2 to TRBJ2-1; D is unclear. Germline CDR1 is SGHTA and CDR2 is FQGNSA. V lost 2 bases to trimming and J lost 8 bases, with 13 bases between them. The CDR3 is 14 residues long. CDR3 nucleotide sequence: TGTGCCAGCAGCTTACGGCGGAGCAATGATGAGCAGTTCTTC. As protein: CASSLRRSNDEQFF.

The genes are TRBV4-1 and TRBJ2-1, with 12 bases aligning to TRBD2. J gave up 8 bases and V 4 bases, and 12 bases lay outside the gene matches. The CDR3 loop spans 17 amino acids. CDR1 and CDR2 from the germline V gene are MGHRA and YSYEKL. The chain's CDR3 is CASSPLTTSGGRDEQFF. The CDR3 DNA reads as TGCGCCAGCAGCCCTTTGACCACTAGCGGGGGGAGGGATGAGCAGTTCTTC.

This sequence joins TRBV6-5 and TRBJ2-7; 12 bases line up with TRBD2. V was pared by 4 bases and J by 4 bases, with 2 bases of the junction left unmatched. Germline values: CDR1 MNHEY, CDR2 SVGAGI. The CDR3 contains 14 residues. CDR3 coding DNA: TGTGCCAGCAGTTTGACTAGCGGGAGATACGAGCAGTACTTC. Protein: CASSLTSGRYEQYF.

Concerning this clone itself: The identical CDR3 is also encoded by other nucleotide sequences in the sample. The rearrangement uses TRBV28 and TRBJ1-5; unclear D gene. This CDR3 contains 17 residues. The germline CDR1 and CDR2 sequences are MDHEN and SYDVKM. V was shortened by 6 bases and J by 0 bases, with 18 bases between the two germline ends. CDR3 coding DNA: TGTGCCAGCAGCCCCTCCAGGATCGATTATAGCAATCAGCCCCAGCATTTT. Residues: CASSPSRIDYSNQPQHF.

The chain is built from TRBV10-3 and TRBJ1-1; D possibly corresponds to TRBD1 (5 bases). Germline lookup yields CDR1 ENHRY and CDR2 SYGVKD. CDR3 length: 15 residues. The V end was cut by 0 bases, the J end by 1 base, with 9 bases between. CDR3 protein: CAISESGGWNTEAFF. CDR3 bases: TGTGCCATCAGTGAGTCCGGGGGTTGGAACACTGAAGCTTTCTTT.

The genes are TRBV19 and TRBJ1-1; possibly TRBD1 for D (5 bases). V was clipped by 7 bases and J by 2 bases, with 14 bases between them. The CDR3 length is 14 residues. CDR1 is LNHDA, CDR2 SQIVND, per germline (reference sequence). The CDR3 bases are TGTGCCAGTATGCCGGCAGGGCCTAACACTGAAGCTTTCTTT. Amino acids: CASMPAGPNTEAFF.

J is TRBJ1-1 and V is TRBV28; TRBD1 is a possible D gene (5 bases). Between the trimmed V and J ends, which lost 7 bases and 4 bases, there was a span of 13 bases. Germline values: CDR1 MDHEN, CDR2 SYDVKM. The CDR3 loop spans 13 amino acids. CDR3: CASTWGEGTEAFF. The CDR3 bases are TGTGCCAGCACCTGGGGGGAGGGCACTGAAGCTTTCTTT.

The chain links TRBV5-6 to TRBJ1-2; TRBD1 matches at 8 bases. With 3 bases clipped from V and 13 bases from J, the junction kept 8 bases outside the gene matches. This CDR3 is 12 amino acids long. Looked up from germline, CDR1 is SGHDT and CDR2 is YYEEEE. In nucleotides, the CDR3 is TGTGCCAGCAGCTGGGGGGCTCAGGGGGCCACCTTC. This translates into CASSWGAQGATF.

The V call is TRBV30, the J call TRBJ1-1; the D is unclear. The CDR3 has 18 residues. The germline gives CDR1 GTSNPN, CDR2 SVGIG (reference sequence). V lost 3 bases and J lost 3, with 26 bases in between. Here the CDR3 DNA reads TGTGCCTGGAGGACCCGGCAGGAGGGTCCCCTGGACTACACTGAAGCTTTCTTT. It yields the protein CAWRTRQEGPLDYTEAFF.

The CDR3 loop is CASSLSGTGQYGYTF. CDR3 DNA sequence: TGCGCCAGCAGCTTATCCGGGACAGGGCAGTATGGCTACACCTTC. This chain links TRBV5-1 with TRBJ1-2, with TRBD1 matching over 9 bases. The CDR3 is 15 amino acids. The V gene's germline CDR1 is SGHRS and CDR2 YFSETQ. V dropped 2 bases and J dropped 5; count of bases not matched to a gene: 7.

This chain joins TRBV28 and TRBJ2-7; D may be TRBD1 (6 bases). CDR1 is MDHEN and CDR2 is SYDVKM in the germline V gene. The CDR3 contains 14 residues. The germline V and J ends were trimmed by 3 bases and 7 bases, with 16 bases remaining between them. The CDR3 is CASSFNQGPGEQYF. Written as DNA, the CDR3 is TGTGCCAGCAGTTTTAATCAGGGGCCAGGGGAGCAGTACTTC.

The rearrangement links TRBV27 to TRBJ1-1; 8 bases agree with TRBD1. Unmatched junction bases numbered 6, after V lost 3 bases and J lost 3 bases. From germline, CDR1 is MNHEY and CDR2 SMNVEV (reference sequence). This CDR3 spans 15 amino acids. The CDR3 DNA is TGTGCCAGCAGTTTCGGGACAGGATTCGACACTGAAGCTTTCTTT. Translating gives CASSFGTGFDTEAFF.

The V gene is TRBV29-1, the J gene TRBJ2-3, with D possibly TRBD2 on 6 matching bases. CDR1 and CDR2 (germline): SQVTM, ANQGSEA. CDR3 length equals 13 residues. The V end lost 3 bases, the J end lost 10 bases, and 17 bases lay between the germline ends. CDR3: CSVDLRGGKAQYF. The CDR3 bases are TGCAGCGTTGATTTACGGGGAGGAAAGGCGCAGTATTTT.

The rearrangement uses TRBV18 and TRBJ1-1; 8 positions match TRBD1. V shed 5 bases and J 1 base; nucleotides not matched to a gene: 6. Germline V gene lookup returns CDR1 KGHSH and CDR2 LQKENI. The CDR3 runs to 15 residues. This chain's CDR3 is CASSARTGRNTEAFF. DNA of the CDR3: TGTGCCAGCTCAGCTAGGACAGGGAGGAACACTGAAGCTTTCTTT. The full variable domain, in which reference TRBV18 and TRBJ1-1 provide the parts outside the CDR3, is NAGVMQNPRHLVRRRGQEARLRCSPMKGHSHVYWYRQLPEEGLKFMVYLQKENIIDESGMPKERFSAEFPKEGPSILRIQQVVRGDSAAYFCASSARTGRNTEAFFGQGTRLTVV.

The V gene is TRBV30, the J gene TRBJ1-6, with TRBD1 matching 7 bases. Germline CDR1 GTSNPN, CDR2 SVGIG (reference sequence). V lost 5 bases and J lost 7; bases outside the gene matches: 11. The CDR3 totals 15 residues. Here the CDR3 DNA reads TGTGCCTGGCGCCCAGGGGGGATAAAAAATTCACCCCTCCACTTT. It yields the protein CAWRPGGIKNSPLHF.

The CDR3 nucleotides are TGCGCCAGCAGCCAAGTAGTCGGGGTCAATTTTGGCTACACCTTC. It encodes CASSQVVGVNFGYTF. The chain is built from TRBV4-1 and TRBJ1-2; D is ambiguous. Germline lookup yields CDR1 MGHRA and CDR2 YSYEKL. This CDR3 contains 15 residues. V lost 1 base and J lost 7, with 16 bases in between.

This sequence joins TRBV19 and TRBJ1-1, with TRBD1 matching 7 bases. Germline values: CDR1 LNHDA, CDR2 SQIVND (reference sequence). The CDR3 is 15 amino acids. J gave up 4 bases and V 5 bases, and 10 bases lay outside the gene matches. CDR3 coding DNA: TGTGCCAGTAGTCAACTTCCGACAGGGAGCACTGAAGCTTTCTTT. The encoded protein is CASSQLPTGSTEAFF.

This clone was observed a single time. The chain links TRBV19 to TRBJ2-1; TRBD2 is a possible D gene (6 bases). The CDR3 is made up of 19 amino acids. Germline-derived CDR1 and CDR2 are LNHDA and SQIVND (reference sequence). V gave up 0 bases and J gave up 3 bases, with 21 bases separating them. Here the CDR3 DNA reads TGTGCCAGTAGTATAGATAGTTCTGTATCGGCGGGAAACTACAATGAGCAGTTCTTC. Its protein is CASSIDSSVSAGNYNEQFF.

The chain combines TRBV5-6 with TRBJ1-3; possibly TRBD1 for D (6 bases). The ends were cut back, 0 bases at V and 8 bases at J, with 15 bases in the middle. The CDR3 loop spans 15 amino acids. Germline CDR1 SGHDT, CDR2 YYEEEE. Here the CDR3 reads CASSLAAGRGHTIYF. Here the CDR3 DNA reads TGTGCCAGCAGCTTGGCCGCTGGCAGGGGACACACCATATATTTT. Combining the CDR3 with reference TRBV5-6 and TRBJ1-3 gives the whole variable domain DAGVTQSPTHLIKTRGQQVTLRCSPKSGHDTVSWYQQALGQGPQFIFQYYEEEERQRGNFPDRFSGHQFPNYSSELNVNALLLGDSALYLCASSLAAGRGHTIYFGEGSWLTVV.

The rearrangement uses TRBV3-1 (or the pseudogene TRBV3-2) and TRBJ1-1; a weak D match, TRBD1 (5 bases). Per germline, CDR1 LGHDT and CDR2 YNNKEL (reference sequence). The V and J ends lost 3 bases and 1 base respectively, with 18 bases between them. The CDR3 sequence is 17 residues long. This chain's CDR3 is CASSQDAGIGPNTEAFF. CDR3 sequence (DNA): TGTGCCAGCAGCCAGGATGCAGGGATCGGGCCGAACACTGAAGCTTTCTTT.

The chain employs TRBV27 and TRBJ1-1, with TRBD1 identical over 9 bases. V shed 5 bases and J 4 bases; nucleotides not matched to a gene: 5. CDR1 is MNHEY, CDR2 SMNVEV, per germline (reference sequence). The CDR3 runs 14 residues. This chain's CDR3 is CASSPHRGPTEAFF. For the CDR3, the DNA is TGTGCCAGCAGTCCACACAGGGGGCCCACTGAAGCTTTCTTT.

This chain links TRBV4-1 with TRBJ2-3; maybe TRBD2 (6 bases). The CDR3 runs 17 residues. CDR1 and CDR2 (germline): MGHRA, YSYEKL. Trimming took off 0 bases at V and 2 bases at J, with 15 bases between the two ends. The CDR3 nucleotides are TGCGCCAGCAGCCAAGATATTACTAGCAGCCACACAGATACGCAGTATTTT. Protein sequence: CASSQDITSSHTDTQYF.

The chain carries TRBV10-3 and TRBJ2-2; D is possibly TRBD2 (7 bases). The CDR3 spans 16 residues. Germline assignment: CDR1 ENHRY and CDR2 SYGVKD. V lost 8 bases, J lost 3 bases, and 19 bases lay in between. CDR3 in amino acids: CAIGMGAGVDTGELFF. The CDR3 DNA is TGTGCCATCGGCATGGGGGCGGGAGTGGACACCGGGGAGCTGTTTTTT.

This clone appeared a few times. V usage is TRBV6-5 and J usage is TRBJ2-2; the match to TRBD2 covers 10 bases. With V trimmed by 6 bases and J by 1 base, 2 bases remained unmatched. This CDR3 comprises 15 residues. CDR1 is MNHEY, CDR2 SVGAGI, per germline. The CDR3 loop is CASSRLAGNTGELFF. The CDR3 DNA reads as TGTGCCAGCAGCAGACTAGCGGGGAACACCGGGGAGCTGTTTTTT.

This clone was seen once. This CDR3 reads CASSSPPSRTRSANEQFF. The CDR3 nucleotides read TGTGCCAGCAGCTCGCCACCCTCGCGGACTAGGTCGGCCAATGAGCAGTTCTTC. This sequence joins TRBV11-2 and TRBJ2-1; 7 bases are shared with TRBD2. V trimming: 4 bases; J trimming: 6 bases; junction bases outside the gene matches: 18. Per germline, CDR1 SGHAT and CDR2 FQNNGV. This CDR3 is 18 amino acids long.